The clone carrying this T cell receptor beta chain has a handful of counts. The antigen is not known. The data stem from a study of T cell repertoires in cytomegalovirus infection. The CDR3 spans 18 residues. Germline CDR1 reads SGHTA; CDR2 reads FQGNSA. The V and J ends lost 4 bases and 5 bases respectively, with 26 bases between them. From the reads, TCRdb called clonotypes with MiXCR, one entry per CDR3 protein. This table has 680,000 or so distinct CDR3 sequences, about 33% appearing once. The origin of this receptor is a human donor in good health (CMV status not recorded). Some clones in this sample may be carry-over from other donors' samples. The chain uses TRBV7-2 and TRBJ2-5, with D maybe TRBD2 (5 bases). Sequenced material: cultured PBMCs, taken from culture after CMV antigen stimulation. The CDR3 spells CASSSVHPDYSREETQYF. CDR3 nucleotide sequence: TGTGCCAGCAGCTCCGTGCACCCCGACTATTCTAGAGAGGAGACCCAGTACTTC.